The 27 T cell receptor beta chains listed next were all sequenced from one sample in a study of naive and memory T cell subsets. The beta constant-region primer was an equimolar mix of two oligonucleotides covering TRBC1 and TRBC2. TCRdb called the UMI-ligation and nested PCR reads again in MiXCR, with one record for every CDR3 protein. The sample has some 150,000 distinct CDR3 sequences, over 15% seen once. The source material was naive CD4+ T cells from blood. The receptors come from a human donor in good health.

This clonotype has more than one count but fewer than ten. In nucleotides, the CDR3 is TGTGCCAGTAGTACCGGACTACTCACAGATACGCAGTATTTT. The encoded protein is CASSTGLLTDTQYF. The chain combines TRBV19 with TRBJ2-3; D is perhaps TRBD2 (6 bases). V lost 4 bases and J lost 2, with 10 bases in between. This CDR3 contains 14 residues. CDR1 is LNHDA and CDR2 is SQIVND in the germline V gene (reference sequence).

This clonotype appeared a few times. V usage is TRBV30 and J usage is TRBJ1-5, with TRBD1 as a possible D gene (5 bases). This CDR3 has 15 amino acids. Trimming took off 0 bases at V and 3 bases at J, with 12 bases between the two ends. Germline-derived CDR1 and CDR2 are GTSNPN and SVGIG (reference sequence). The CDR3 spells CAWSVEGTYNQPQHF. CDR3 DNA: TGTGCCTGGAGTGTAGAGGGGACCTACAATCAGCCCCAGCATTTT. Looking up the rest from reference TRBV30 and TRBJ1-5 gives the full variable domain: SQTIHQWPATLVQPVGSPLSLECTVEGTSNPNLYWYRQAAGRGLQLLFYSVGIGQISSEVPQNLSASRPQDRQFILSSKKLLLSDSGFYLCAWSVEGTYNQPQHFGDGTRLSIL.

V gene TRBV14 combines with J gene TRBJ2-4; no firm D call. This CDR3 has 16 amino acids. Germline-derived CDR1 and CDR2 are SGHDN and FVKESK. V was pared by 0 bases and J by 2 bases, with 11 bases between. The CDR3 nucleotides read TGTGCCAGCAGCCAAGATACGAATAGGCCCAAAAACATTCAGTACTTC. This translates into CASSQDTNRPKNIQYF. Variable domain in full (rest from reference TRBV14 and TRBJ2-4): EAGVTQFPSHSVIEKGQTVTLRCDPISGHDNLYWYRRVMGKEIKFLLHFVKESKQDESGMPNNRFLAERTGGTYSTLKVQPAELEDSGVYFCASSQDTNRPKNIQYFGAGTRLSVL.

This clonotype was observed a few times. The genes are TRBV9 and TRBJ1-3; a possible D gene is TRBD1 (5 bases). The CDR3 contains 17 residues. Germline CDR1 and CDR2: SGDLS and YYNGEE. V was cut by 0 bases and J by 0 bases, with 13 bases left in between. The CDR3 DNA sequence: TGTGCCAGCAGCGTAGCTACAGGACCTTCCTCTGGAAACACCATATATTTT. Translation: CASSVATGPSSGNTIYF. Complete variable domain (other parts from reference TRBV9 and TRBJ1-3): DSGVTQTPKHLITATGQRVTLRCSPRSGDLSVYWYQQSLDQGLQFLIQYYNGEERAKGNILERFSAQQFPDLHSELNLSSLELGDSALYFCASSVATGPSSGNTIYFGEGSWLTVV.

This clonotype was seen more than once but under ten times. The V call is TRBV6-5, the J call TRBJ2-3; D gene ambiguous. Germline V gene data show CDR1 as MNHEY and CDR2 as SVGAGI. V lost 7 bases and J lost 0, with 11 bases in between. The CDR3 has 14 amino acids. The CDR3 bases are TGTGCCAGCACCAGAAGTGCTAGCACAGATACGCAGTATTTT. Residues: CASTRSASTDTQYF.

This clonotype was counted many times. J is TRBJ2-3 and V is TRBV6-2 or TRBV6-3, with D perhaps matching TRBD2 (6 bases). Germline CDR1 reads MNHEY; CDR2 reads SVGEGT. V lost 6 bases to trimming and J lost 8 bases, with 12 bases between them. The CDR3 covers 12 residues. CDR3 nucleotide sequence: TGTGCCAGCAGACGACTAGACGGTACGCAGTATTTT. This gives the protein CASRRLDGTQYF.

This clonotype was picked up a small number of times. The chain carries TRBV12-5 and TRBJ1-2; TRBD1 aligns across 7 bases. The CDR3 consists of 15 residues. Germline trimming cut 0 bases from V and 4 bases from J; bases unmatched to any gene: 5. CDR1 is LGHNT and CDR2 is FRNRAP in the germline V gene. This chain's CDR3 is CASGLVLQGSYGYTF. Here the CDR3 DNA reads TGTGCTAGTGGTTTGGTACTACAGGGGTCCTATGGCTACACCTTC.

This clonotype was seen only a few times. This chain uses TRBV5-1 with TRBJ2-1, with D possibly matching TRBD1 (5 bases). The CDR3 runs 16 residues. V lost 0 bases, J lost 0 bases, and 10 bases lay in between. CDR1 is SGHRS, CDR2 YFSETQ, per germline. The CDR3 sequence: CASSLASDTSYNEQFF. CDR3 nucleotides: TGCGCCAGCAGCTTGGCCTCGGACACCTCCTACAATGAGCAGTTCTTC.

In this sample, this clonotype turned up a few times. The chain joins TRBV20-1 to TRBJ2-7; no definite D call. Per the germline V gene, CDR1 is DFQATT and CDR2 is SNEGSKA (reference sequence). CDR3 length equals 13 residues. V lost 5 bases and J lost 4, with 15 bases in between. CDR3 in DNA: TGCAGTGCTTCTCCTCCGAGCCTTTACGAGCAGTACTTC. Amino acid sequence: CSASPPSLYEQYF.

The CDR3 loop is CASSLINRGHTYNEQFF. CDR3 nucleotide sequence: TGTGCCAGCAGTTTAATAAACAGGGGGCACACCTACAATGAGCAGTTCTTC. The chain uses TRBV12-3 or TRBV12-4 and TRBJ2-1, with TRBD1 identical over 9 bases. J was trimmed by 2 bases and V by 2 bases; bases with no gene match: 7. This CDR3 has 17 amino acids.

The V and J genes are TRBV6-6 and TRBJ1-1; the D is unclear. Germline V gene sequence: CDR1 MNHNY, CDR2 SVGAGI (reference sequence). The CDR3 runs to 15 residues. Trimming removed 0 bases from V and 0 bases from J, with 8 bases in between. The CDR3 DNA is TGTGCCAGCAGTTACTCGCCAGGCATGAACACTGAAGCTTTCTTT. Translated, it gives CASSYSPGMNTEAFF.

This clonotype was seen more than once but under ten times. The V call is TRBV6-1, the J call TRBJ2-7, with 11 positions matching TRBD2. The V and J ends lost 5 bases and 2 bases, in that order; junction bases with no gene match: 5. This CDR3 has 15 residues. Germline assignment: CDR1 MNHNS and CDR2 SASEGT. CDR3 residues: CASSSPGLAAYEQYF. The CDR3 DNA reads as TGTGCCAGCAGTTCGCCGGGACTAGCGGCCTACGAGCAGTACTTC.

The V call is TRBV20-1, the J call TRBJ2-7, with 10 nucleotides matching TRBD1. From germline, CDR1 is DFQATT and CDR2 SNEGSKA (reference sequence). The CDR3 extends over 14 amino acids. V shed 6 bases, J shed 0 bases, and the junction held 5 bases outside the gene matches. In DNA, the CDR3 is TGCAGTGCAAGGGACAGGGGCAGCTCCTACGAGCAGTACTTC. Protein product: CSARDRGSSYEQYF.

In its sample, this clonotype was seen a few times. CDR3 protein: CASSWGRRNTEAFF. Here the CDR3 DNA reads TGTGCCAGCAGTTGGGGCAGAAGGAACACTGAAGCTTTCTTT. This chain links TRBV12-3 or TRBV12-4 with TRBJ1-1; D is possibly TRBD1 (5 bases). This CDR3 has 14 residues. V lost 4 bases to trimming and J lost 1 base, with 10 bases between them.

The rearrangement uses TRBV10-1 and TRBJ2-3; 10 bases match TRBD1. The V gene end was trimmed by 6 bases and the J gene end by 4 bases; junction bases not matched to a gene: 4. The CDR3 totals 14 residues. The germline V gene has CDR1 WNHNN and CDR2 SYGVQD (reference sequence). CDR3 bases: TGCGCCAGCAGGGACAGGGGGTTTGCAGATACGCAGTATTTT. This encodes CASRDRGFADTQYF.

A few counts support this clonotype. V is TRBV7-8 and J is TRBJ2-1; 13 nucleotides agree with TRBD2. The CDR3 has 15 amino acids. CDR1 and CDR2 (germline): SGHVS, FQNEAQ. J was trimmed by 9 bases and V by 5 bases; bases with no gene match: 7. For the CDR3, the DNA is TGTGCCAGCAGCCTACTAGCGGGAGGGCCGGTTGAGCAGTTCTTC. This translates into CASSLLAGGPVEQFF.

The chain couples TRBV18 to TRBJ1-4; D is unclear. Germline-derived CDR1 and CDR2 are KGHSH and LQKENI. CDR3 length: 17 amino acids. V gave up 1 base and J gave up 7 bases, with 19 bases separating them. The CDR3 bases are TGTGCCAGCTCACCACTTCTCCCACCAGCGGGTGGTGAAAAACTGTTTTTT. Protein product: CASSPLLPPAGGEKLFF.

The CDR3 nucleotides read TGTGCCAGCAGCTCCCGAGGCCGGGACAGGGGGCAGTTCTTC. This translates into CASSSRGRDRGQFF. The chain joins TRBV7-9 to TRBJ2-1; the match to TRBD1 covers 10 bases. Germline CDR1 reads SEHNR; CDR2 reads FQNEAQ (reference sequence). Germline trimming cut 4 bases from V and 12 bases from J; bases unmatched to any gene: 9. The CDR3 runs to 14 residues.

The chain carries TRBV6-6 and TRBJ2-1; TRBD2 aligns across 10 bases. This CDR3 is 13 amino acids long. Germline V gives CDR1 MNHNY, CDR2 SVGAGI (reference sequence). J lost 13 bases, V lost 6 bases, and 9 bases had no gene match. CDR3 DNA sequence: TGTGCCAGCAGCTCAGGACTAGCGGTGGACCAGTTCTTC. It yields the protein CASSSGLAVDQFF.

This clonotype has a handful of counts. The rearrangement joins TRBV29-1 to TRBJ2-1, with TRBD2 matching 11 bases. CDR1 and CDR2 (germline): SQVTM, ANQGSEA. With 5 bases clipped from V and 5 bases from J, the junction kept 11 bases outside the gene matches. The CDR3 covers 16 residues. The CDR3 loop is CSVKRRLAGGNNEQFF. The CDR3 nucleotides are TGCAGCGTTAAAAGGCGCTTAGCGGGAGGGAACAATGAGCAGTTCTTC.

The chain joins TRBV12-3 or TRBV12-4 to TRBJ2-1; a weak D match, TRBD1 (6 bases). There are 15 residues in the CDR3. Trimming removed 3 bases at V and 4 bases at J, with 13 bases between. For the CDR3, the DNA is TGTGCCAGCAGTTTTCCCCAGGGGCGTTACAATGAGCAGTTCTTC. It codes for CASSFPQGRYNEQFF.

This chain uses TRBV6-5 with TRBJ2-3; D not certain. Trimming left V 7 bases short and J 4 bases short, with 9 bases between. Germline assignment: CDR1 MNHEY and CDR2 SVGAGI. The CDR3 spans 12 residues. The CDR3 here is CASTATSDTQYF. The CDR3 DNA follows: TGTGCCAGCACTGCGACGTCAGATACGCAGTATTTT.

This clonotype was counted only a few times. This chain uses TRBV7-9 with TRBJ2-4; no definite D call. This CDR3 contains 15 residues. Germline CDR1 SEHNR, CDR2 FQNEAQ (reference sequence). Trimming shortened V by 5 bases and J by 2 bases, and 13 bases separated the two germline ends. CDR3 nucleotides: TGTGCCAGCAGCATAAGGAAACTTTCCAAAAACATTCAGTACTTC. Protein: CASSIRKLSKNIQYF.

This sequence joins TRBV25-1 and TRBJ2-7, with TRBD2 matching over 8 bases. The CDR3 loop spans 12 amino acids. Germline-derived CDR1 and CDR2 are MGHDK and SYGVNS. With V trimmed by 1 base and J by 9 bases, 2 bases remained unmatched. The DNA for the CDR3 is TGTGCCAGCAGTGAATTAGCGGGACGGCAGTACTTC. Translation: CASSELAGRQYF.

V is TRBV2 and J is TRBJ2-1; TRBD2 matches 9 bases. The CDR3 runs to 15 residues. Germline V gene sequence: CDR1 SNHLY, CDR2 FYNNEI. With 4 bases clipped from V and 4 bases from J, the junction kept 5 bases outside the gene matches. The CDR3 reads CASSAETSGYNEQFF. The DNA for the CDR3 is TGTGCCAGCAGTGCTGAGACTAGCGGATACAATGAGCAGTTCTTC.

This clonotype was picked up a small number of times. The V and J genes are TRBV20-1 and TRBJ1-6; D gene uncertain. CDR1 DFQATT and CDR2 SNEGSKA come from the germline V gene (reference sequence). CDR3 length equals 14 residues. Trimming took 0 bases from V and 7 from J, leaving 10 bases between them. Written as DNA, the CDR3 is TGCAGTGCTAGAGATAACCCGGGCAATTCACCCCTCCACTTT. Protein product: CSARDNPGNSPLHF.

The V call is TRBV28, the J call TRBJ1-5; 7 nucleotides agree with TRBD1. The CDR3 totals 17 residues. V dropped 6 bases and J dropped 2; count of bases not matched to a gene: 13. Germline CDR1 MDHEN, CDR2 SYDVKM. The CDR3 sequence: CASSTTGDSSGNQPQHF. The CDR3 DNA sequence: TGTGCCAGCAGCACCACCGGGGACAGTTCGGGCAATCAGCCCCAGCATTTT.